The following is a T cell receptor (beta chain) sequence with its context. What it binds is unknown. This entry is derived from a study of blood T cells in healthy people across ages. Each donor was a healthy Caucasian individual from Russia, aged about 6 to 100. Each sample provided at least 5 micrograms of extracted total RNA. A second roughly 6 to 11 cycle PCR used barcoded and J-beta primers. TCRdb re-analysed the 5' RACE reads in MiXCR, keeping a single row per CDR3 protein. Here the sample spans 600,000 to 850,000 distinct CDR3 sequences, about 40% being singletons. Regarding the study as a whole: PBMC samples, being unsorted, prevented any conclusive comparison of naive and antigen-experienced cells.

The sequencing input was blood. The sequence was obtained from a woman between 55 and 75 years old in good health.

The DNA of the CDR3 is TGCAGTGCTAGTGCTAGCGGGAGGCCCAATGAGCAGTTCTTC. This sequence encodes CSASASGRPNEQFF. V and J are TRBV20-1 and TRBJ2-1; 11 nucleotides align to TRBD2. V gave up 3 bases and J gave up 6 bases; unmatched junction bases: 4. Germline lookup yields CDR1 DFQATT and CDR2 SNEGSKA (reference sequence). The CDR3 consists of 14 residues.